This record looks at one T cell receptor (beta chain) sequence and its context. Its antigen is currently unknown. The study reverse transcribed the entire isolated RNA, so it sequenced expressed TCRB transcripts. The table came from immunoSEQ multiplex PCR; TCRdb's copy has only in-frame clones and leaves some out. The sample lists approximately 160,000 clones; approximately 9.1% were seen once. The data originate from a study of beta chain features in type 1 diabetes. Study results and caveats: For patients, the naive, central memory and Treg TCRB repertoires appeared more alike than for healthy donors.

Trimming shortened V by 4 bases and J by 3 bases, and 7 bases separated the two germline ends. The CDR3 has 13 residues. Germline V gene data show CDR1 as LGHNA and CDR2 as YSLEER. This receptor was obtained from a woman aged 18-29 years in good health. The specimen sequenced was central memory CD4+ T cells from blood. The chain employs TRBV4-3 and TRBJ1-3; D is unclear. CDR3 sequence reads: CASSPQIGNTIYF. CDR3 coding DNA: TGCGCCAGCAGCCCCCAGATTGGAAACACCATATATTTT.